This T cell receptor beta chain originates from a study of CD4+ T cells in melanoma. Findings of the study overall: A reported correlation linked neoantigen-specific CD4+ T cells to CD8+, macrophage and B cell function. In melanoma, neoantigen-specific CD4+ T cells reportedly differed in differentiation state.

The germline gives CDR1 SEHNR, CDR2 FQNEAQ (reference sequence). The ends were cut back, 5 bases at V and 5 bases at J, with 20 bases in the middle. The CDR3 consists of 16 residues. Repertoires were generated with immunoSEQ multiplex PCR, while TCRdb's copy carries only in-frame clones and drops some. The table shows more than 15,000 clones, with 81% occurring only once. This clone was seen once. As yet, its antigen is unknown. The sequence derives from a human donor with melanoma. The chain carries TRBV7-9 and TRBJ2-3, with a weak D call TRBD2 (7 bases). Sequenced material: cells from a culture (not recorded whether cultured in vitro). CDR3 amino acids: CASSLWYGGARDTQYF. The CDR3 region has the DNA TGTGCCAGCAGCCTGTGGTATGGGGGGGCGCGAGATACGCAGTATTTT.